This TCR beta chain was documented in a study of blood T cell repertoires in COVID-19. Study background: COVID-19 samples from acute and convalescent phases originated in the United States, Italy and Spain. In each case, the material was cDNA or gDNA derived from T cells, B-cell-depleted T cells, or PBMCs.

Per germline, CDR1 MNHEY and CDR2 SVGAGI. Unmatched junction bases numbered 5, after V lost 0 bases and J lost 2 bases. CDR3 size: 16 residues. Study processing details: For nucleated cells, counts were estimated from reference gene primer amplification. Profiled with immunoSEQ multiplex PCR; TCRdb holds only in-frame clones, not every one. That table gives V, J and clone size, and the DNA gave D and trimming. The repertoire holds about 150,000 clones, with roughly 90% as singletons. Recovered Cohort 3 donors showed two negative PCRs, clearance, or symptom resolution. This chain links TRBV6-5 with TRBJ1-2; 8 nucleotides agree with TRBD1. The TCR was taken from a woman between 50 and 59 years old who had recovered from COVID-19. Sequencing used PBMCs or T cells enriched from blood (not recorded which). In DNA, the CDR3 is TGTGCCAGCAGTTACTCAAACCACAGGGGGAACTATGGCTACACCTTC. It encodes CASSYSNHRGNYGYTF.